One sample yielded the 18 T cell receptor beta chains listed below, sequenced in a study of blood T cell repertoires in COVID-19. The protocol was immunoSEQ multiplex PCR, while the TCRdb copy is restricted to in-frame clones and leaves out a portion. The sample records 180,000 or so clones, around 86% being singletons. Material for sequencing was PBMCs or T cells enriched from blood (not recorded which). Receptors originate from a man aged 35-49 years with acute COVID-19.

This chain joins TRBV2 and TRBJ2-3, with 9 bases aligning to TRBD2. Trimming at V came to 4 bases and at J to 14 bases, leaving 7 bases not matched to a gene. The CDR3 runs 12 residues. Looked up from germline, CDR1 is SNHLY and CDR2 is FYNNEI. The CDR3 bases are TGTGCCAGCAGTGGGGATAGCGGGAGAGGGTATTTT. It specifies CASSGDSGRGYF. Based on the CDR3 plus reference TRBV2 and TRBJ2-3, the full variable domain is EPEVTQTPSHQVTQMGQEVILRCVPISNHLYFYWYRQILGQKVEFLVSFYNNEISEKSEIFDDQFSVERPDGSNFTLKIRSTKLEDSAMYFCASSGDSGRGYFGPGTRLTVL.

This clone was detected once. This chain connects TRBV28 to TRBJ1-1, with unresolved D. The CDR3 runs to 16 residues. V lost 2 bases and J lost 3, with 16 bases in between. Germline V gene lookup returns CDR1 MDHEN and CDR2 SYDVKM. CDR3 in amino acids: CASSLGRGGAYTEAFF. The CDR3 DNA sequence: TGTGCCAGCAGTTTAGGGCGGGGTGGTGCCTACACTGAAGCTTTCTTT.

The chain links TRBV27 to TRBJ2-1; no reliable D call. Between the trimmed V and J ends, which lost 5 bases and 0 bases, there was a span of 11 bases. Germline V gives CDR1 MNHEY, CDR2 SMNVEV (reference sequence). The CDR3 is made up of 15 amino acids. CDR3 in amino acids: CASSTQVGSYNEQFF. For the CDR3, the DNA is TGTGCCAGCAGTACCCAGGTTGGCTCCTACAATGAGCAGTTCTTC.

The chain is built from TRBV28 and TRBJ2-1, with 7 positions matching TRBD2. V trimming: 4 bases; J trimming: 3 bases; junction bases outside the gene matches: 6. Looked up from germline, CDR1 is MDHEN and CDR2 is SYDVKM. There are 15 residues in the CDR3. The CDR3 spells CASSSGRAVYNEQFF. The CDR3 DNA follows: TGTGCCAGCAGTTCAGGGAGGGCCGTCTACAATGAGCAGTTCTTC.

The rearrangement uses TRBV4-1 and TRBJ1-1, with 10 bases fitting TRBD1. This CDR3 has 19 amino acids. Germline V gene lookup returns CDR1 MGHRA and CDR2 YSYEKL. Germline trimming cut 4 bases from V and 4 bases from J; bases unmatched to any gene: 18. CDR3 region: CASSRLIGGQGNDGTEAFF. The CDR3 region has the DNA TGCGCCAGCAGCCGCCTGATCGGGGGACAGGGGAATGATGGCACTGAAGCTTTCTTT.

This clone came up a few times. This sequence joins TRBV15 and TRBJ2-1; possible D gene TRBD1, 6 bases. Per germline, CDR1 LNHNV and CDR2 YYDKDF (reference sequence). V was cut by 5 bases and J by 0 bases, with 11 bases left in between. The CDR3 is 15 residues long. In DNA form, the CDR3 reads TGTGCCACCAGCGGACAGCGGAGCTCCTACAATGAGCAGTTCTTC. It yields the protein CATSGQRSSYNEQFF.

The chain carries TRBV30 and TRBJ2-7, with a weak D call TRBD1 (6 bases). Germline V gene lookup returns CDR1 GTSNPN and CDR2 SVGIG (reference sequence). Trimming left V 4 bases short and J 7 bases short, with 17 bases between. CDR3 length equals 13 residues. The CDR3 sequence is CAWTGQLRGEQYF. Here the CDR3 DNA reads TGTGCCTGGACCGGGCAGCTTAGGGGGGAGCAGTACTTC.

The V and J genes are TRBV10-3 and TRBJ2-1; tentative D call: TRBD2 (5 bases). V shed 11 bases and J shed 0 bases, with 17 bases lying between them. The germline gives CDR1 ENHRY, CDR2 SYGVKD. The CDR3 covers 15 residues. The CDR3 spells CASEDSKSSYNEQFF. CDR3 coding DNA: TGTGCCTCGGAGGACTCGAAGAGCTCCTACAATGAGCAGTTCTTC.

The chain is built from TRBV4-1 and TRBJ2-7; unclear D gene. In germline, CDR1 is MGHRA, CDR2 YSYEKL. The CDR3 spans 15 residues. V was pared by 1 base and J by 2 bases, with 12 bases between. CDR3 nucleotide sequence: TGCGCCAGCAGCCAAGTGAACAGAGCCACCTACGAGCAGTACTTC. The encoded protein is CASSQVNRATYEQYF.

V usage is TRBV19 and J usage is TRBJ2-6, with 7 bases aligning to TRBD2. Germline V gene sequence: CDR1 LNHDA, CDR2 SQIVND (reference sequence). The CDR3 contains 16 residues. V lost 8 bases to trimming and J lost 0 bases; unmatched junction nucleotides: 7. Written as DNA, the CDR3 is TGTGCCAGTCGCGGGAGAAAAACCTCTGGGGCCAACGTCCTGACTTTC. It specifies CASRGRKTSGANVLTF.

This chain uses TRBV4-2 with TRBJ2-7; 7 bases line up with TRBD1. Germline trimming cut 4 bases from V and 5 bases from J; bases unmatched to any gene: 14. The CDR3 is 16 residues long. Germline V gene data show CDR1 as LGHNA and CDR2 as YNFKEQ. The CDR3 DNA reads TGTGCCAGCAGCCCCTTCCCCGACAGGGAGTCCCACGAGCAGTACTTC. The encoded protein is CASSPFPDRESHEQYF.

The rearrangement links TRBV7-3 to TRBJ2-7; 9 bases line up with TRBD1. Germline V gene lookup returns CDR1 SGHTA and CDR2 FQGTGA. The CDR3 has 13 amino acids. J lost 3 bases, V lost 6 bases, and 3 bases had no gene match. The CDR3 sequence is CASSPGQGYEQYF. CDR3 sequence (DNA): TGTGCCAGCAGTCCGGGACAGGGCTACGAGCAGTACTTC.

The V call is TRBV29-1, the J call TRBJ2-2; no clear D gene. This CDR3 is 11 amino acids long. The germline CDR1 and CDR2 sequences are SQVTM and ANQGSEA. V was cut by 4 bases and J by 6 bases, with 6 bases left in between. The CDR3 is CSVGWPGELFF. The CDR3 DNA sequence: TGCAGCGTTGGTTGGCCCGGGGAGCTGTTTTTT.

The J gene is TRBJ1-1, the V gene TRBV7-8, with D possibly being TRBD1 (5 bases). The CDR3 consists of 14 residues. Germline V CDR1 and CDR2: SGHVS, FQNEAQ. The germline V and J ends were trimmed by 5 bases and 6 bases, with 16 bases remaining between them. Here the CDR3 reads CASSTPGLASEAFF. Written as DNA, the CDR3 is TGTGCCAGCAGCACTCCGGGACTAGCTTCTGAAGCTTTCTTT.

This clone was seen a handful of times. The rearrangement uses TRBV5-1 and TRBJ1-1; D is perhaps TRBD1 (6 bases). V dropped 3 bases and J dropped 3 bases, with 15 bases sitting between them. Germline CDR1 reads SGHRS; CDR2 reads YFSETQ. The CDR3 extends over 15 amino acids. This CDR3 is CASSSDTGHHTEAFF. The CDR3 coding sequence is TGCGCCAGCAGCTCGGATACGGGACACCACACTGAAGCTTTCTTT.

CDR3 region: CASSLVGEWETQYF. CDR3 nucleotides: TGTGCCAGCAGTTTGGTGGGAGAATGGGAGACCCAGTACTTC. V is TRBV28 and J is TRBJ2-5, with D possibly TRBD2 on 5 matching bases. This CDR3 comprises 14 residues. V lost 3 bases to trimming and J lost 5 bases, with 13 bases between them. Germline CDR1 is MDHEN and CDR2 is SYDVKM.

J is TRBJ1-1 and V is TRBV6-5, with D unresolved. From germline, CDR1 is MNHEY and CDR2 SVGAGI. V was shortened by 6 bases and J by 0 bases, with 8 bases between the two germline ends. The CDR3 contains 13 residues. In DNA form, the CDR3 reads TGTGCCAGCAGGAGTCCGGTGAACACTGAAGCTTTCTTT. Residues: CASRSPVNTEAFF.

The chain uses TRBV19 and TRBJ2-3, with 13 bases matching TRBD2. Germline V CDR1 and CDR2: LNHDA, SQIVND (reference sequence). The junction had 6 bases not matched to a gene; V was cut back by 5 bases and J by 1 base. The CDR3 has 17 residues. The CDR3 DNA sequence: TGTGCCAGTAGTTTTGACGGACTAGCGGGAGGCACAGATACGCAGTATTTT. Its protein product is CASSFDGLAGGTDTQYF.